This T cell receptor beta chain emerged from a study of cytomegalovirus exposure and HLA in healthy donors. Whole-study results and caveats: For cytomegalovirus status, the classifier reportedly gave diagnoses with high specificity and sensitivity.

This clone was found once. Antigen: not known. Germline CDR1 and CDR2: MDHEN and SYDVKM. Trimming at V came to 5 bases and at J to 6 bases, leaving 7 bases not matched to a gene. This CDR3 has 14 residues. The PCR contained 60 Vbeta and 13 Jbeta primers. The data were produced by immunoSEQ multiplex PCR, yet TCRdb's version contains in-frame clones alone and is incomplete. The sample has about 200,000 clones; roughly 80% are singletons. The sequencing sample was made of PBMCs. The TCR sequence derives from a man between 25 and 39 years old in good health and CMV-seronegative. V usage is TRBV28 and J usage is TRBJ1-5, with 7 bases aligning to TRBD1. CDR3 sequence: CASSNTGERQPQHF. DNA for the CDR3: TGTGCCAGCAGTAACACAGGGGAGCGTCAGCCCCAGCATTTT.